Following are 9 T cell receptor beta chains from one sample sequenced in a study of shared clonotypes between healthy human individuals. Sequenced by immunoSEQ multiplex PCR; TCRdb stores in-frame clones only, minus some. The table lists around 2.1 million clones, 95% of them singletons. Sequences were obtained from naive CD4+ T cells sorted from blood. Subset reported: CD45RA+ positively selected. These TCRs come from a man younger than 35 in good health.

The chain employs TRBV28 and TRBJ2-7; 8 bases are shared with TRBD1. This CDR3 comprises 15 residues. V was clipped by 7 bases and J by 4 bases; unmatched bases: 12. Germline lookup yields CDR1 MDHEN and CDR2 SYDVKM. CDR3 region: CASTSPRDRPYEQYF. The CDR3 bases are TGTGCCAGCACCTCCCCCCGGGACAGGCCTTACGAGCAGTACTTC.

V usage is TRBV19 and J usage is TRBJ2-3; 8 bases fit TRBD2. CDR3 length: 14 residues. V shed 10 bases, J shed 2 bases, and the junction held 8 bases outside the gene matches. The germline V gene has CDR1 LNHDA and CDR2 SQIVND (reference sequence). The chain's CDR3 is CATASGYLTDTQYF. DNA of the CDR3: TGTGCCACCGCTAGCGGGTACCTCACAGATACGCAGTATTTT.

The chain recombines TRBV27 with TRBJ2-3; D ambiguous. CDR3 length: 15 residues. Germline CDR1 and CDR2: MNHEY and SMNVEV (reference sequence). Trimming shortened V by 3 bases and J by 0 bases, and 10 bases separated the two germline ends. As DNA, the CDR3 is TGTGCCAGCAGTTTCAGCAAACCTAGCACAGATACGCAGTATTTT. As protein: CASSFSKPSTDTQYF.

The gene calls are TRBV27 and TRBJ1-2, with 7 positions matching TRBD1. J gave up 5 bases and V 8 bases, and 8 bases lay outside the gene matches. CDR1 MNHEY and CDR2 SMNVEV come from the germline V gene (reference sequence). The CDR3 contains 13 residues. In DNA, the CDR3 is TGTGCCAGCTCCGGGGACAGCAGATATGGCTACACCTTC. The encoded protein is CASSGDSRYGYTF.

The genes are TRBV19 and TRBJ1-5; no clear D gene. Germline-derived CDR1 and CDR2 are LNHDA and SQIVND (reference sequence). The CDR3 consists of 14 residues. The V gene lost 7 bases and the J gene lost 0 bases, with 10 bases spanning the gap. The chain's CDR3 is CASTRANSNQPQHF. In DNA form, the CDR3 reads TGTGCCAGTACCCGGGCTAATAGCAATCAGCCCCAGCATTTT.

The gene calls are TRBV4-3 and TRBJ2-4, with D possibly matching TRBD1 (6 bases). There are 15 residues in the CDR3. Germline V gene sequence: CDR1 LGHNA, CDR2 YSLEER. V dropped 1 base and J dropped 3 bases, with 10 bases sitting between them. CDR3 in DNA: TGCGCCAGCAGCCAAGGAGGGACAAGCAAAAACATTCAGTACTTC. Its protein product is CASSQGGTSKNIQYF.

CDR3 amino acids: CASSGAGAGNTIYF. The CDR3 DNA reads as TGTGCCAGCAGCGGGGCAGGGGCTGGAAACACCATATATTTT. V and J are TRBV5-6 and TRBJ1-3, with D perhaps TRBD1 (6 bases). Trimming left V 4 bases short and J 2 bases short, with 10 bases between. The CDR3 contains 14 residues. Germline V CDR1 and CDR2: SGHDT, YYEEEE. Variable domain in full (rest from reference TRBV5-6 and TRBJ1-3): DAGVTQSPTHLIKTRGQQVTLRCSPKSGHDTVSWYQQALGQGPQFIFQYYEEEERQRGNFPDRFSGHQFPNYSSELNVNALLLGDSALYLCASSGAGAGNTIYFGEGSWLTVV.

The V gene is TRBV18, the J gene TRBJ2-6; TRBD1 aligns across 7 bases. Germline V CDR1 and CDR2: KGHSH, LQKENI. V gave up 3 bases and J gave up 0 bases; unmatched junction bases: 8. CDR3 length equals 18 residues. The chain's CDR3 is CASSPKQGVSSGANVLTF. CDR3 bases: TGTGCCAGCTCACCCAAGCAGGGGGTCAGCTCTGGGGCCAACGTCCTGACTTTC.

This clone appeared a single time. This chain links TRBV11-3 with TRBJ2-3; D not certain. V lost 1 base, J lost 2 bases, and 13 bases lay in between. The germline gives CDR1 SGHNT, CDR2 YENEEA. CDR3 length: 16 residues. The CDR3 coding sequence is TGTGCCAGCAGCTTAGGGGCTAGGGAAACCACAGATACGCAGTATTTT. Translated, it gives CASSLGARETTDTQYF.